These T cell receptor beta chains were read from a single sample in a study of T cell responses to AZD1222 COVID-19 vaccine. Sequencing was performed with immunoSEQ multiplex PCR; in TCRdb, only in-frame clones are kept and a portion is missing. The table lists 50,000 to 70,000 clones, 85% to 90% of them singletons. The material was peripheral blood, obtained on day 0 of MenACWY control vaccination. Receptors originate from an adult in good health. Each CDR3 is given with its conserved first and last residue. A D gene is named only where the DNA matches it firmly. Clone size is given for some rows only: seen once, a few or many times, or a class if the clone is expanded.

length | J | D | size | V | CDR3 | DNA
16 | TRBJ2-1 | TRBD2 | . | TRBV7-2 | CASSLGRRTSGGQQFF | TGTGCCAGCAGCTTAGGACGCAGGACTAGCGGGGGGCAGCAGTTCTTC
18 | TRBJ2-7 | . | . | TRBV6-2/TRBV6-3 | CASSPSTTSWGSPYEQYF | TGTGCCAGCAGTCCAAGCACGACATCTTGGGGCAGCCCCTACGAGCAGTACTTC
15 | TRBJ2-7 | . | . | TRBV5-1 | CASSLGSGGGVEQYF | TGCGCCAGCAGCTTGGGATCAGGAGGGGGAGTCGAGCAGTACTTC
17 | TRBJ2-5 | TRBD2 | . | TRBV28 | CASSNLAGGYRGETQYF | TGTGCCAGCAGTAATCTAGCGGGAGGGTATAGAGGCGAGACCCAGTACTTC
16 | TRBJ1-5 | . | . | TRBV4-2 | CASSQESAGSNQPQHF | TGTGCCAGCAGCCAAGAATCGGCGGGTAGCAATCAGCCCCAGCATTTT
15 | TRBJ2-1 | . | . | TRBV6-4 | CASSDSSGSYNEQFF | TGTGCCAGCAGTGACTCTAGCGGCTCCTACAATGAGCAGTTCTTC
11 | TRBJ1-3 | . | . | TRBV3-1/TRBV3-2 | CASSQGNTIYF | TGTGCCAGCAGCCAAGGAAACACCATATATTTT
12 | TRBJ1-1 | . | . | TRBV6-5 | CASSRPRTEAFF | TGTGCCAGCAGTAGACCCCGGACAGAAGCTTTCTTT
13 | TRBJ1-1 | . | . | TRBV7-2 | CASSFASNTEAFF | TGTGCCAGCAGCTTTGCAAGCAACACTGAAGCTTTCTTT
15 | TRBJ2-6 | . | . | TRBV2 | CASSEMGRGANVLTF | TGTGCCAGCAGTGAAATGGGCCGTGGGGCCAACGTCCTGACTTTC
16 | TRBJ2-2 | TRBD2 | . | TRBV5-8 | CASSWGLALNTGELFF | TGTGCCAGCAGCTGGGGACTAGCGCTGAACACCGGGGAGCTGTTTTTT
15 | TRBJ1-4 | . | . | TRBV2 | CASSEVRAGIEKLFF | TGTGCCAGCAGTGAAGTTAGGGCAGGGATTGAAAAACTGTTTTTT
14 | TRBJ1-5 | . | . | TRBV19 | CATSFQGSNQPQHF | TGTGCCACCTCATTCCAAGGTAGCAATCAGCCCCAGCATTTT
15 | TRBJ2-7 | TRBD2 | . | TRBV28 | CASRSSSGSTYEQYF | TGTGCCAGCAGGAGCTCTAGCGGGAGTACGTACGAGCAGTACTTC
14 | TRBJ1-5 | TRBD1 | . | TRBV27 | CASSPGQGNQPQHF | TGTGCCAGCAGTCCGGGACAGGGCAATCAGCCCCAGCATTTT
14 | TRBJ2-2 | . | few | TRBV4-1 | CASSRAESTGELFF | TGCGCCAGCAGCCGAGCAGAAAGCACCGGGGAGCTGTTTTTT
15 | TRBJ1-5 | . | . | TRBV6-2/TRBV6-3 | CASSYSWIVGQPQHF | TGTGCCAGCAGTTACTCGTGGATCGTTGGTCAGCCCCAGCATTTT
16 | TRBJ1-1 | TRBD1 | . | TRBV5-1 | CASSLDLQGPNTEAFF | TGCGCCAGCAGCTTGGACCTACAGGGGCCCAACACTGAAGCTTTCTTT
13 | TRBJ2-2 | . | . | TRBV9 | CASSVTITGELFF | TGTGCCAGCAGCGTCACAATCACCGGGGAGCTGTTTTTT
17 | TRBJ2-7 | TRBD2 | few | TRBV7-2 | CASSLARGSGRAEEQYF | TGTGCCAGCAGCTTAGCGAGGGGCAGCGGGAGGGCGGAGGAGCAGTACTTC
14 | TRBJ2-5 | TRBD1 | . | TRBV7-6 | CASSPDRVEETQYF | TGTGCCAGCAGCCCTGACAGGGTGGAGGAGACCCAGTACTTC
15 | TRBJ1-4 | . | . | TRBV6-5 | CASSTSGHRNEKLFF | .
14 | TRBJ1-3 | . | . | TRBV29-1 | CSVGTGGYGNTIYF | TGCAGCGTTGGGACCGGGGGCTACGGAAACACCATATATTTT
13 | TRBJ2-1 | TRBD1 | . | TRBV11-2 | CASSIDRVNEQFF | TGTGCCAGCAGCATCGACAGGGTCAATGAGCAGTTCTTC
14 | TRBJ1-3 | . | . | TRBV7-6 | CASSLAGPGNTIYF | TGTGCCAGCAGCTTAGCCGGACCTGGAAACACCATATATTTT
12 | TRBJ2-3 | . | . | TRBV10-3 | CAISSSGDTQYF | TGTGCCATCAGTTCGTCGGGAGATACGCAGTATTTT
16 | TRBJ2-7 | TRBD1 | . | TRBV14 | CASSPIGQGSSYEQYF | TGTGCCAGCAGCCCCATCGGACAGGGGTCCTCCTACGAGCAGTACTTC
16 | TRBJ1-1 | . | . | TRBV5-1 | CASRKIGLTDNTEAFF | TGCGCCAGCAGGAAGATTGGGTTGACAGATAACACTGAAGCTTTCTTT
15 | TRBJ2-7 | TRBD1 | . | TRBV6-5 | CASSSTGTGVYEQYF | TGTGCCAGCAGTTCCACCGGGACAGGTGTCTACGAGCAGTACTTC
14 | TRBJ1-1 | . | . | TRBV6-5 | CASSYSGSNTEAFF | TGTGCCAGCAGTTACTCGGGGTCGAACACTGAAGCTTTCTTT
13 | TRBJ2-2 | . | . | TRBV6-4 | CASSDTNTGELFF | TGTGCCAGCAGTGACACGAACACCGGGGAGCTGTTTTTT
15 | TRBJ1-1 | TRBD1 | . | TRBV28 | CASSLWTGENTEAFF | TGTGCCAGCAGTTTATGGACAGGGGAAAACACTGAAGCTTTCTTT
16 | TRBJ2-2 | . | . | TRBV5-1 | CASSLATQMNTGELFF | TGCGCCAGCAGCTTGGCCACACAGATGAACACCGGGGAGCTGTTTTTT
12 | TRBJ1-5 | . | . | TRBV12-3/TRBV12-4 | CASSYSNQPQHF | TGTGCCAGCAGTTATAGCAATCAGCCCCAGCATTTT
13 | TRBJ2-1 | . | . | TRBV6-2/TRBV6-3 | CASSYRPSHEQFF | TGTGCCAGCAGTTACAGGCCCTCCCATGAGCAGTTCTTC